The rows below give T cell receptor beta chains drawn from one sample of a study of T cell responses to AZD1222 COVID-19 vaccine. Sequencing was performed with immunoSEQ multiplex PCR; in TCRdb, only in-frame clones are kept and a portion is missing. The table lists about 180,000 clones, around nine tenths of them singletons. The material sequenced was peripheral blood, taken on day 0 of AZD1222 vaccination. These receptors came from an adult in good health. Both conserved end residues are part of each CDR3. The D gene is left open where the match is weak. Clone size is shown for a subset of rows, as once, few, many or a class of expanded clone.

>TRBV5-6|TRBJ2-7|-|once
TGTGCCAGCAGCCCGACGGACACCTACGAGCAGTACTTC
CASSPTDTYEQYF
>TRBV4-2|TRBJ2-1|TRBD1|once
TGTGCCAGCAGCCAAGAGTGGAGACAGGGAATCGATGAGCAGTTCTTC
CASSQEWRQGIDEQFF
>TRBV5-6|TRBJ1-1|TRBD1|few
TGTGCCAGCAGCTTGACAGGGGTGAGTACTGAAGCTTTCTTT
CASSLTGVSTEAFF
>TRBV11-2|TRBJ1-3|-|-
TGTGCCAGCAGCTTAATACTACGGGACACCATATATTTT
CASSLILRDTIYF
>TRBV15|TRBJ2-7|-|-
TGTGCCACCAGCAGAGCAAACCTTTACGAGCAGTACTTC
CATSRANLYEQYF
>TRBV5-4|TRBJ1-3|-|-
TGTGCCAGCAGCTTGGCGGGGTTCGGAAACACCATATATTTT
CASSLAGFGNTIYF
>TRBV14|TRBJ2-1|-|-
TGTGCCAGCAGCCAAGATCTGGGGGCCCATGAGCAGTTCTTC
CASSQDLGAHEQFF
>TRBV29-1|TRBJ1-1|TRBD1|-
TGCAGCGTTGATACCCGGACAGGGGGCACTGAAGCTTTCTTT
CSVDTRTGGTEAFF
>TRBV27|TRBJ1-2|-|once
TGTGCCAGCAGTTTATCAAGCAGCCATGGCTACACCTTC
CASSLSSSHGYTF
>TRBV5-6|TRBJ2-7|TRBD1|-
TGTGCCAGCAGCCCAACCGGGACAGCCGTGGGGGTTCTTATCTTC
CASSPTGTAVGVLIF
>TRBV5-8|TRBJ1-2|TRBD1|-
TGTGCCAGCAGCCCACGCACCGGGACAGGGGTTGGCTACACCTTC
CASSPRTGTGVGYTF
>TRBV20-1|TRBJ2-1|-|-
TGCAGTGCTTCCCCGCTGGATGAGCAGTTCTTC
CSASPLDEQFF
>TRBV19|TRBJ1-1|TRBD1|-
TGTGCCAGCCGACAGGGGTCCACCCCGAACACTGAAGCTTTCTTT
CASRQGSTPNTEAFF
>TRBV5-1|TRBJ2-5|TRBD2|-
TGCGCCAGCAGCCCCAGGACTAGCGCCTCCCAAGAGACCCAGTACTTC
CASSPRTSASQETQYF
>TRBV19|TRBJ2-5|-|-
TGTGCCAGTAGTTCAAACCAGGACCCAGAGGGGGAGACCCAGTACTTC
CASSSNQDPEGETQYF
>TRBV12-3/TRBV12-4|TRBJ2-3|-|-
TGTGCCAGCAGTTTTTCCGGGACAGATACGCAGTATTTT
CASSFSGTDTQYF
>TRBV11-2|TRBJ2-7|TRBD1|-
TGTGCCAGCAGCTTAGGGACAGGGGCCTACGAGCAGTACTTC
CASSLGTGAYEQYF
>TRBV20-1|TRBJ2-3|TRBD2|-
TGCAGTGCTAGTGCTACTAGCGGGGGAACAACAGATACGCAGTATTTT
CSASATSGGTTDTQYF
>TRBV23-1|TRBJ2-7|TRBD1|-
TGCGCCAGCATCCGGTGGCAGGGGGAAAACGAGCAGTACTTC
CASIRWQGENEQYF
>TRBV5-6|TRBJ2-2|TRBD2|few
TGTGCCAGCAGCCCGGAGGGACTAGCGGGAGTAAGCACCGGGGAGCTGTTTTTT
CASSPEGLAGVSTGELFF
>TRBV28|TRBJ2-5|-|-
TGTGCCAGCAGTTTTGGGCCTAACGAGACCCAGTACTTC
CASSFGPNETQYF
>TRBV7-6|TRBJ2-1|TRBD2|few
TGTGCCAGCAGCATTGGACTAGCGGGAGGCTTCTCCTACAATGAGCAGTTCTTC
CASSIGLAGGFSYNEQFF